Sequencing of this T cell receptor beta chain was carried out in a study of T cell clonotyping in hematopoietic cell transplantation. TCRdb's copy holds only in-frame clones and misses some; the assay was immunoSEQ multiplex PCR. The data contain thousands of clones, 90% to 95% of them singletons. Germline-derived CDR1 and CDR2 are MNHEY and SVGAGI. This CDR3 contains 15 residues. V shed 6 bases, J shed 7 bases, and the junction held 8 bases outside the gene matches. Sequencing was performed on PBMCs, taken 180 days after allogeneic stem cell transplant. This chain uses TRBV6-5 with TRBJ1-5, with 11 positions matching TRBD1. This clonotype was obtained from a female patient between 50 and 60 years old who had an allogeneic stem cell transplant from an unrelated donor, so the T cells may come from the graft donor. Some clones in this sample may be carry-over from other donors' samples. CDR3 amino acids: CASRPDRGLEQPQHF. The CDR3 DNA is TGTGCCAGCAGACCGGACAGGGGGCTAGAGCAGCCCCAGCATTTT.